This paragraph reports one T cell receptor beta chain. Some clones are missing from TCRdb's copy, which holds only in-frame ones; the method was immunoSEQ multiplex PCR. The table shows a few hundred thousand clones, with 80% to 90% occurring only once. Unmatched junction bases numbered 8, after V lost 4 bases and J lost 11 bases. CDR1 and CDR2 (germline): SNHLY, FYNNEI. The CDR3 loop spans 15 amino acids. Participant age was roughly 18 to 90 years, and participants resided in 20 to 30 US areas. Recovered participants had two consecutive negative NP/OP PCR tests, healthcare professional clearance, or symptom resolution. This entry comes from a study of blood T cell repertoires in COVID-19.

Material: PBMCs or T cells enriched from blood (not recorded which). This TCR was sampled from a man between 35 and 55 years old who had recovered from COVID-19. V is TRBV2 and J is TRBJ2-1; 13 nucleotides match TRBD2. The CDR3 loop is CASSGTSGRTFKQFF. The CDR3 nucleotides are TGTGCCAGCAGTGGGACTAGCGGGAGAACCTTTAAGCAGTTCTTC.